This T cell receptor (beta chain) derives from a study of CD8 T cells in ankylosing spondylitis. General study findings and limits: Certain motif variants had earlier been reported in reactive arthritis synovial fluid and blood.

Per the germline V gene, CDR1 is SGDLS and CDR2 is YYNGEE. V gave up 0 bases and J gave up 5 bases, with 14 bases separating them. The CDR3 sequence is 15 residues long. TCR beta libraries were made by quantitative 5'-RACE with molecular barcodes. TCRdb reprocessed the 5' RACE reads with MiXCR, giving one entry per CDR3 protein. The sample has roughly 230,000 distinct CDR3 sequences, about 18% seen once. Of note for this clonotype: The antigen is not known.

Sequences were obtained from blood, either unsorted or a sorted T cell fraction (not recorded which). The receptor was derived from a male donor with ankylosing spondylitis or in good health (not recorded which). This chain connects TRBV9 to TRBJ2-5; the D gene is possibly TRBD2 (5 bases). The CDR3 region has the DNA TGTGCCAGCAGCGTAGAAGGAACTAGTCATGAGACCCAGTACTTC. Translating it yields CASSVEGTSHETQYF. Based on the CDR3 plus reference TRBV9 and TRBJ2-5, the full variable domain is DSGVTQTPKHLITATGQRVTLRCSPRSGDLSVYWYQQSLDQGLQFLIQYYNGEERAKGNILERFSAQQFPDLHSELNLSSLELGDSALYFCASSVEGTSHETQYFGPGTRLLVL.